These 8 T cell receptor beta chains came from one sample sequenced in a study of T cells in Graves' hyperthyroidism and ophthalmopathy. Amplified regions were TCR beta CDR3 sequences from RNA transcripts. Researchers ran a first-round RT-PCR on the TCR CDR3 using the HTBI primer set. TCRdb reprocessed the multiplex PCR reads with MiXCR, giving one entry per CDR3 protein. The data contain around 450,000 distinct CDR3 sequences, about an eighth of them singletons. The sequenced material came from blood. The origin of the receptors is a woman younger than 35 with Graves' hyperthyroidism.

This clonotype was picked up many times. The chain couples TRBV2 to TRBJ1-3, with D unresolved. The CDR3 covers 15 residues. CDR1 and CDR2 (germline): SNHLY, FYNNEI. Trimming removed 4 bases at V and 0 bases at J, with 10 bases between. The CDR3 nucleotides are TGTGCCAGCAGTGTCAGCAGGAGCTCTGGAAACACCATATATTTT. Translated: CASSVSRSSGNTIYF.

This clonotype has more than one count but fewer than ten. In DNA form, the CDR3 reads TGTGCCACCAGCAGATTTCCGATAGCGGAGACCCAGTACTTC. It translates to CATSRFPIAETQYF. The gene calls are TRBV15 and TRBJ2-5, with a tentative D call TRBD2 (5 bases). The V end lost 2 bases, the J end lost 5 bases, and 12 bases lay between the germline ends. The CDR3 consists of 14 residues. Germline V gene sequence: CDR1 LNHNV, CDR2 YYDKDF (reference sequence).

This clonotype was observed at least ten times. The chain carries TRBV27 and TRBJ1-1; D is perhaps TRBD1 (6 bases). The CDR3 runs 14 residues. V was cut by 6 bases and J by 2 bases, with 13 bases left in between. Germline CDR1 reads MNHEY; CDR2 reads SMNVEV (reference sequence). The CDR3 DNA reads as TGTGCCAGCAGAATAGGACAGATCAACACTGAAGCTTTCTTT. Its translation is CASRIGQINTEAFF.

This clonotype has ten or more counts. The chain recombines TRBV3-1 with TRBJ2-1; unclear D gene. V was trimmed by 4 bases and J by 3 bases, leaving 4 bases between them. This CDR3 is built from 12 residues. In germline, CDR1 is LGHDT, CDR2 YNNKEL (reference sequence). Here the CDR3 DNA reads TGTGCCAGCAGCCGTAACTACAATGAGCAGTTCTTC. The encoded protein is CASSRNYNEQFF.

V is TRBV28 and J is TRBJ2-7; weak D call: TRBD2 (5 bases). CDR1 and CDR2 from the germline V gene are MDHEN and SYDVKM. Trimming took 5 bases from V and 7 from J, leaving 9 bases between them. This CDR3 has 11 amino acids. The CDR3 sequence: CASSLAFEQYF. The DNA of the CDR3 is TGTGCCAGCAGTCTAGCCTTTGAGCAGTACTTC.

Written as DNA, the CDR3 is TGTGCCAGCAGTTTAATGGGCCTTTCACATTTAGATACGCAGTATTTT. The encoded protein is CASSLMGLSHLDTQYF. The V gene is TRBV27, the J gene TRBJ2-3; D is uncertain. Trimming took off 2 bases at V and 5 bases at J, with 17 bases between the two ends. CDR3 length: 16 residues. Germline V gene sequence: CDR1 MNHEY, CDR2 SMNVEV (reference sequence).

The rearrangement links TRBV7-2 to TRBJ2-1; tentative D call: TRBD1 (6 bases). Per the germline V gene, CDR1 is SGHTA and CDR2 is FQGNSA. Trimming cost V 9 bases and J 6 bases, with 24 bases left between them. The CDR3 is 16 residues long. In nucleotides, the CDR3 is TGTGCCAGACCAATCCGGGGCAGGGGATATCGCAATGAGCAGTTCTTC. This translates into CARPIRGRGYRNEQFF.

In this sample, this clonotype turned up many times. The rearrangement uses TRBV11-2 and TRBJ2-3; 12 bases match TRBD2. The CDR3 extends over 16 amino acids. Germline V gene sequence: CDR1 SGHAT, CDR2 FQNNGV. V was clipped by 5 bases and J by 5 bases; unmatched bases: 8. This CDR3 reads CASSHRLAGDLDTQYF. The CDR3 nucleotides read TGTGCCAGCAGCCATCGACTAGCGGGAGACTTAGATACGCAGTATTTT.